This T cell receptor (beta chain) emerged from a study of blood T cell repertoires in COVID-19. As for the study in general: The origin of the acute and convalescent COVID-19 samples was the United States, Italy and Spain. Sample material is recorded as cDNA or gDNA derived from T cells, B-cell-depleted T cells, or PBMCs.

As originally analysed: Amplification of reference gene primers provided the estimated nucleated cell counts. TCRdb's copy holds only in-frame clones and misses some; the assay was immunoSEQ multiplex PCR. That table gives V, J and clone size, and the DNA gave D and trimming. Of some 80,000 clones in the sample, about 85% are singletons; the top ten hold 4.5% to 7%. V was clipped by 3 bases and J by 2 bases, with 14 bases between them. This CDR3 is 17 amino acids long. Germline V lookup: CDR1 SGHTA, CDR2 FQGNSA. Sequencing was performed on peripheral blood. This chain connects TRBV7-2 to TRBJ2-6; D possibly corresponds to TRBD1 (6 bases). This sequence was found in a man in his fifties or sixties with active or convalescent COVID-19. The CDR3 is CASSFQGGAAGANVLTF. The CDR3 nucleotides are TGTGCCAGCAGCTTCCAAGGGGGAGCGGCTGGGGCCAACGTCCTGACTTTC.